One TCR beta chain is described in this entry. Method: immunoSEQ multiplex PCR; TCRdb's copy keeps in-frame clones and lacks some. The data contain more than 200,000 clones, around 86% of them seen just once; the ten biggest clones take up about 1.5%. The data belong to a study of blood T cell repertoires in COVID-19. Study in general: From the United States, Italy and Spain came samples of acute and convalescent COVID-19.

The length of the CDR3 is 13 residues. The V and J ends lost 3 bases and 4 bases respectively, with 10 bases between them. Per germline, CDR1 SGHVS and CDR2 FNYEAQ. Participant ages covered roughly 18 to 89 years across about 25 US areas. The clonotype was recovered from a woman in her fifties or sixties who had recovered from COVID-19. J is TRBJ2-7 and V is TRBV7-6; D gene uncertain. Material: PBMCs or T cells enriched from blood (not recorded which). CDR3 sequence (DNA): TGTGCCAGCAGCTTGTCCTCCGGGTACGAGCAGTACTTC. Translating gives CASSLSSGYEQYF. The full variable domain, its missing parts supplied by reference TRBV7-6 and TRBJ2-7, is GAGVSQSPRYKVTKRGQDVALRCDPISGHVSLYWYRQALGQGPEFLTYFNYEAQQDKSGLPNDRFSAERPEGSISTLTIQRTEQRDSAMYRCASSLSSGYEQYFGPGTRLTVT.